This T cell receptor beta chain was identified during a study of monozygotic twins with inflammatory bowel disease. Overall study results and limits: Healthy co-twins had higher TCRbeta inverse Simpson diversity than their IBD twins. Healthy twins showed more clonotype sharing with others than IBD patients, especially patients with disease activity.

Making cDNA involved eight separate reactions per sample. The authors ran two nested PCRs of about 15 and 9 cycles on TCRalpha and TCRbeta cDNA. TCRdb re-called the 5' RACE reads and gives one entry per CDR3 protein, without DNA. This listing includes about 350,000 distinct CDR3 sequences. A note on this clonotype: The antigen remains unidentified.

The CDR3 runs to 16 residues. Germline loops: CDR1 SGHDT, CDR2 YYEEEE. The rearrangement uses TRBV5-6 and TRBJ2-3; the TCRdb call, TRBD1, lacks DNA for checking. Sequenced: blood. The receptor's source is a human donor with ulcerative colitis or Crohn's disease, or a healthy co-twin of an affected twin (not recorded which). The CDR3 loop reads CASSLRGTGGSDTQYF.